The 11 T cell receptor beta chains given below trace back to one sample, sequenced in a study of identical twins. Using its own MiXCR run on the 5' RACE reads, TCRdb lists one record per CDR3 protein. The data show approximately 190,000 distinct CDR3 sequences, roughly 15% seen once. These data were also filed under a second study, of T cells expressing NK-cell markers.

Sequencing was carried out using CD8+ T cells sorted from blood. These receptors came from a woman under 30 in good health.

Many counts were recorded for this clonotype. The V and J genes are TRBV28 and TRBJ2-7; possible D gene TRBD1, 8 bases. The V end was cut by 2 bases, the J end by 7 bases, with 15 bases between. CDR1 and CDR2 from the germline V gene are MDHEN and SYDVKM. This CDR3 is built from 14 residues. This CDR3 is CASSLTGGVGEQYF. CDR3 bases: TGTGCCAGCAGTTTAACAGGGGGGGTGGGGGAGCAGTACTTC.

The chain has TRBV14 and TRBJ2-5; 7 nucleotides match TRBD1. With V trimmed by 3 bases and J by 7 bases, 5 bases remained unmatched. The CDR3 length is 13 residues. Per germline, CDR1 SGHDN and CDR2 FVKESK. CDR3 DNA sequence: TGTGCCAGCAGCCAGGACAGGATGGGGACCCAGTACTTC. Translating gives CASSQDRMGTQYF.

This clonotype was picked up a small number of times. The chain joins TRBV6-5 to TRBJ2-7, with 10 bases that match TRBD2. This CDR3 has 14 amino acids. Per the germline V gene, CDR1 is MNHEY and CDR2 is SVGAGI. V was clipped by 3 bases and J by 4 bases; unmatched bases: 3. CDR3 loop: CASSYTSGNYEQYF. The CDR3 DNA reads as TGTGCCAGCAGTTATACTAGCGGGAATTACGAGCAGTACTTC.

The J gene is TRBJ2-1, the V gene TRBV3-1; 13 bases fit TRBD2. The V gene end was trimmed by 1 base and the J gene end by 3 bases; junction bases not matched to a gene: 9. This CDR3 is 19 amino acids long. Germline V gives CDR1 LGHDT, CDR2 YNNKEL (reference sequence). Written as DNA, the CDR3 is TGTGCCAGCAGCCAAGGGGATACGTGGACTAGCGGGAGCTACAATGAGCAGTTCTTC. Amino acids: CASSQGDTWTSGSYNEQFF.

The chain has TRBV20-1 and TRBJ2-5, with TRBD1 matching 8 bases. Germline V gene data show CDR1 as DFQATT and CDR2 as SNEGSKA (reference sequence). The CDR3 is 14 residues long. Unmatched junction bases numbered 7, after V lost 2 bases and J lost 5 bases. CDR3 region: CSARSQGAGETQYF. The CDR3 DNA reads as TGCAGTGCTAGAAGTCAGGGGGCAGGGGAGACCCAGTACTTC.

This clonotype showed up just a few times. The chain employs TRBV4-3 and TRBJ2-1, with 9 bases aligning to TRBD2. Germline CDR1 is LGHNA and CDR2 is YSLEER. This CDR3 region has 15 residues. V shed 3 bases and J 7 bases; nucleotides not matched to a gene: 7. This chain's CDR3 is CASSHTASGKNEQFF. CDR3 DNA: TGCGCCAGCAGCCATACGGCTAGCGGGAAAAATGAGCAGTTCTTC.

The V gene is TRBV19, the J gene TRBJ1-1; D unresolved. The V and J ends lost 3 bases and 7 bases respectively, with 6 bases between them. The V gene's germline CDR1 is LNHDA and CDR2 SQIVND (reference sequence). The length of the CDR3 is 11 residues. CDR3 coding DNA: TGTGCCAGTAGTATGGGGTTTGAAGCTTTCTTT. Its translation is CASSMGFEAFF.

In its sample, this clonotype was seen a few times. This chain uses TRBV12-5 with TRBJ2-1; D is uncertain. Deletions cut 0 bases from V and 5 bases from J, with 11 bases between. This CDR3 comprises 15 residues. In germline, CDR1 is LGHNT, CDR2 FRNRAP. The CDR3 DNA is TGTGCTAGTGGTTTGGTAGAGGCTGTCGACAATGAGCAGTTCTTC. Translated: CASGLVEAVDNEQFF.

V is TRBV6-5 and J is TRBJ2-1; 7 nucleotides align to TRBD1. The CDR3 extends over 15 amino acids. CDR1 is MNHEY, CDR2 SVGAGI, per germline. The V segment lost 6 bases and the J segment 2 bases; nucleotides outside the gene matches: 7. The CDR3 DNA follows: TGTGCCAGCAGGGAGACGACAGGGCCCTACAATGAGCAGTTCTTC. Translating gives CASRETTGPYNEQFF.

This clonotype has just a few counts. The gene calls are TRBV7-8 and TRBJ1-1; D call uncertain. This CDR3 has 12 amino acids. CDR1 SGHVS and CDR2 FQNEAQ come from the germline V gene. V was pared by 7 bases and J by 1 base, with 7 bases between. The CDR3 nucleotides are TGTGCCAGCAAACGGGAGAACACTGAAGCTTTCTTT. It yields the protein CASKRENTEAFF.

The V and J genes are TRBV25-1 and TRBJ2-7; 7 bases align to TRBD1. The J segment lost 0 bases and the V segment lost 3 bases, leaving 2 bases of the junction unmatched. This CDR3 is 14 amino acids long. CDR1 is MGHDK, CDR2 SYGVNS, per germline. The CDR3 coding sequence is TGTGCCAGCAGTGACCGGGACAGCTCCTACGAGCAGTACTTC. Translating gives CASSDRDSSYEQYF.